Listed below are T cell receptor beta chains from one sample, sequenced in a study of graft-versus-host responses after intestinal transplantation. Sequencing was performed with immunoSEQ multiplex PCR; in TCRdb, only in-frame clones are kept and a portion is missing. The sample has fewer than 25,000 clones, roughly 42% seen once. Specimen: alloreactive CD4+ T cells from a mixed lymphocyte reaction culture, collected before intestinal transplant. These receptors originate from a human patient who received an intestinal transplant. The CDR3 runs from the conserved cysteine through the conserved F or W. A D gene is named only where the DNA matches it firmly. For some rows the clone size is stated as once, few or many, or as a class when expanded; others skip it.

-,-,TRBJ1-6,TRBV10-3,TGTGCCATCAGTGACAGCTCCTATAATTCACCCCTCCACTTT,CAISDSSYNSPLHF
-,few,TRBJ1-4,TRBV5-5,TGTGCCAGCAGCGGCGGGAACACGATAGGAACTAATGAAAAACTGTTTTTT,CASSGGNTIGTNEKLFF
TRBD1,-,TRBJ1-4,TRBV2,TGTGCCAGCAGGGGACAGGGAGACGAAAAACTGTTTTTT,CASRGQGDEKLFF
-,-,TRBJ2-1,TRBV7-8,TGTGCCAGCAGTCCTACGCTCAGTTCGGGGAGGTACAATGAGCAGTTCTTC,CASSPTLSSGRYNEQFF
TRBD2,-,TRBJ2-7,TRBV6-1,TGTGCCAGCAGTGAAAGATTCGGACTAGGCTACGAGCAGTACTTC,CASSERFGLGYEQYF
TRBD1,few,TRBJ2-6,TRBV6-1,TGTGCCAGCAGTGAAGCGCTAAGGGGGCAGTACTTATCCGGGGCCAACGTCCTGACTTTC,CASSEALRGQYLSGANVLTF
-,-,TRBJ2-2,TRBV5-4,TGTGCCAGCAGCTTGTGGCCCGGGACAAAAAGCACCGGGGAGCTGTTTTTT,CASSLWPGTKSTGELFF
-,-,TRBJ2-3,TRBV19,TGTGCCAGTAGTATAACAGGAGTCCGGCTCACAGATACGCAGTATTTT,CASSITGVRLTDTQYF
TRBD1,once,TRBJ1-5,TRBV2,TGTGCCAGGGGGACAGGGGGGCGCAATCAGCCCCAGCATTTT,CARGTGGRNQPQHF
TRBD2,-,TRBJ2-1,TRBV6-6,TGTGCCAGCAGTTCGACTAGCGGGAGCTTCGGGAAGCAGTTCTTC,CASSSTSGSFGKQFF
TRBD2,few,TRBJ2-3,TRBV29-1,TGCAGCGGCCGCGGGGGGAGCACAGATACGCAGTATTTT,CSGRGGSTDTQYF
-,few,TRBJ2-3,TRBV9,TGTGCCAGCGCGGAACGAAGCACAGATACGCAGTATTTT,CASAERSTDTQYF
TRBD2,few,TRBJ2-2,TRBV5-4,TGTGCCAGCAGCAGACTAGCGGGCCTGGCCGGGGAGCTGTTTTTT,CASSRLAGLAGELFF
-,-,TRBJ1-3,TRBV10-3,TGTGCCATCAGTGAGTCATCGAGGTCCGGAAACACCATATATTTT,CAISESSRSGNTIYF
TRBD2,-,TRBJ2-1,TRBV27,TGTGCCAGCAGCCGGACTAGATACCTCTCCTACAATGAGCAGTTCTTC,CASSRTRYLSYNEQFF
-,-,TRBJ2-1,TRBV6-1,TGTGCCAGCAGTGTTCAGGTTAGCTCCTACAATGAGCAGTTCTTC,CASSVQVSSYNEQFF
TRBD1,-,TRBJ1-6,TRBV7-2,TGTGCCAGCAGCTGGGACAGTTATAATTCACCCCTCCACTTT,CASSWDSYNSPLHF
-,few,TRBJ1-1,TRBV19,TGTGCCAGTAGTCCAAGGAGGAACACTGAAGCTTTCTTT,CASSPRRNTEAFF
TRBD2,-,TRBJ2-7,TRBV7-2,TGTGCCAGCAGCCTGACTAGCGGGAGGGCCGCCGAGCAGTACTTC,CASSLTSGRAAEQYF
TRBD2,-,TRBJ2-1,TRBV11-2,TGTGCCAGCAGCTTAGTAGGGACTAGAAACTACAATGAGCAGTTCTTC,CASSLVGTRNYNEQFF
TRBD1,-,TRBJ1-5,TRBV19,TGTGCCAGTAGTATTACAGGGGGCTGGGGTCAGCCCCAGCATTTT,CASSITGGWGQPQHF
-,-,TRBJ1-2,TRBV28,TGTGCCAGCAGTTACATCTATGGCTACACCTTC,CASSYIYGYTF
-,-,TRBJ2-7,TRBV7-2,TGTGCCAGCAGCTCAGTCTACGAGCAGTACTTC,CASSSVYEQYF
-,-,TRBJ2-5,TRBV7-9,TGTGCCAGCAGTTTTACAGGGACGGCGGAGACCCAGTACTTC,CASSFTGTAETQYF
-,few,TRBJ2-7,TRBV28,TGTGCCAGCATGTGGGGGACAATTACCTACGAGCAGTACTTC,CASMWGTITYEQYF
-,-,TRBJ1-6,TRBV7-8,TGTGCCAGCAGCTTAACGGTATCAGGGATCTATAATTCACCCCTCCACTTT,CASSLTVSGIYNSPLHF
-,few,TRBJ2-1,TRBV7-9,TGTGCCAGCAGCCCCAGGCGGGATGTGGGGGAGCAGTTCTTC,CASSPRRDVGEQFF
-,once,TRBJ1-2,TRBV4-2,TGTGCCAGCAGCCAAGGGGGGGGCGCAGGTGGCTACACCTTC,CASSQGGGAGGYTF
-,-,TRBJ1-3,TRBV18,TGTGCCAGCTCACCCCAGGGGCCAAGCTCTGGAAACACCATATATTTT,CASSPQGPSSGNTIYF
TRBD1,-,TRBJ1-2,TRBV6-5,TGTGCCAGCAGTTTCTGGACAGGGGGCGCGGGTGGCTACACCTTC,CASSFWTGGAGGYTF
TRBD2,-,TRBJ2-7,TRBV7-2,TGTGCCAGCAGCTTAGCGGGAGGGTCCTACGAGCAGTACTTC,CASSLAGGSYEQYF
TRBD2,few,TRBJ2-1,TRBV19,TGTGCCAGGGGACCGGGACTAGCGGGGGATGAGCAGTTCTTC,CARGPGLAGDEQFF
TRBD1,-,TRBJ2-5,TRBV4-3,TGCGCCAGCAGCCAAGGGCAATACAGGGGCCGTGAGACCCAGTACTTC,CASSQGQYRGRETQYF
-,-,TRBJ1-6,TRBV30,TGTGCCTGGAGTGTGTTGCAGGGAAATTCACCCCTCCACTTT,CAWSVLQGNSPLHF
TRBD2,-,TRBJ2-1,TRBV18,TGTGCCAGCTCAACGGGACTAGCGGGAGGTCCTTCGACCCAGTTCTTC,CASSTGLAGGPSTQFF
-,few,TRBJ1-6,TRBV6-6,TGTGCCAGCAGTTACTCTGGCCGCCCCTATAATTCACCCCTCCACTTT,CASSYSGRPYNSPLHF
TRBD1,-,TRBJ1-5,TRBV6-1,TGTGCCAGCAGTGAGACAGGGTTTCAGCCCCAGCATTTT,CASSETGFQPQHF
TRBD2,few,TRBJ2-3,TRBV13,TGTGCCAGCAGTTCCCTAGCGGGAGATAGAACAGATACGCAGTATTTT,CASSSLAGDRTDTQYF
TRBD1,-,TRBJ1-1,TRBV11-2,TGTGCCAGCAGCTTAGTGAACAGGGGGCCAATTGAAGCTTTCTTT,CASSLVNRGPIEAFF
-,-,TRBJ2-1,TRBV19,TGTGCCAGTAGCGGGGACTTCCTCAATGAGCAGTTCTTC,CASSGDFLNEQFF
-,-,TRBJ1-1,TRBV9,TGTGCCAGCAGCCCTAGCACCTGGACGGCCAACACTGAAGCTTTCTTT,CASSPSTWTANTEAFF
TRBD1,-,TRBJ2-7,TRBV19,TGTGCCAGTAGTATAGGACAGGGGGCCTACGAGCAGTACTTC,CASSIGQGAYEQYF
TRBD1,-,TRBJ1-2,TRBV11-3,TGTGCCAGCAGCCGTCTAGCCGGACAGGGCAACTATGGCTACACCTTC,CASSRLAGQGNYGYTF
-,few,TRBJ1-2,TRBV18,TGTGCCAGCTCCTCGAGCGGACAGAACTATGGCTACACCTTC,CASSSSGQNYGYTF
TRBD1,-,TRBJ2-5,TRBV6-6,TGTGCCAGCAGCCGCCGACAGGGAGAGACCCAGTACTTC,CASSRRQGETQYF
TRBD1,-,TRBJ1-2,TRBV6-6,TGTGCCAGCAGTCCACCGACAGGGGTCGGCTACACCTTC,CASSPPTGVGYTF
-,-,TRBJ2-3,TRBV9,TGTGCCAGCAGCCCAGGACAGTTCACAGATACGCAGTATTTT,CASSPGQFTDTQYF
TRBD1,-,TRBJ2-7,TRBV27,TGTGCCAGCAGTCGGGACAGGGTTCGATACGAGCAGTACTTC,CASSRDRVRYEQYF
-,-,TRBJ2-3,TRBV5-4,TGTGCCAGCAGCTCGAAGCTGAGCTCTAGCACAGATACGCAGTATTTT,CASSSKLSSSTDTQYF
-,few,TRBJ2-7,TRBV28,TGTGCCAGCATGTACACAGGGACGGTGGGCGAGCAGTACTTC,CASMYTGTVGEQYF
-,-,TRBJ1-5,TRBV6-5,TGTGCCAGCAGTTACTCGAGTCGATCTAGACAGCCCCAGCATTTT,CASSYSSRSRQPQHF
TRBD1,-,TRBJ1-4,TRBV6-1,TGTGCCAGCAGGAGAACAGGGGGTAGAGAAAAACTGTTTTTT,CASRRTGGREKLFF
TRBD1,-,TRBJ1-4,TRBV4-2,TGTGCCAGCAGCCAAGACCGGACAGGGGGGGTTGAAAAACTGTTTTTT,CASSQDRTGGVEKLFF
-,few,TRBJ2-7,TRBV21-1,TGTGCCATGGAAGTGGAGGGCCCTTATTGGGAGCAGTACTTC,CAMEVEGPYWEQYF